This TCR beta chain was obtained from a study of chemoradiotherapy in HPV16-positive cancers. Produced via immunoSEQ multiplex PCR; TCRdb's table is partial and in-frame only. The sample yields some 4,000 clones, over 75% seen once. Source: tumor tissue, taken from a patient who underwent chemoradiotherapy. The receptor's source is a human donor with HPV-associated anogenital cancer.

This chain's CDR3 is CASWTQQGTEAFF. CDR3 sequence (DNA): TGTGCCAGCTGGACGCAGCAGGGGACTGAAGCTTTCTTT. The chain couples TRBV6-1 to TRBJ1-1; D might be TRBD1 (6 bases). CDR1 and CDR2 from the germline V gene are MNHNS and SASEGT. Trimming took 8 bases from V and 5 from J, leaving 15 bases between them. The CDR3 has 13 amino acids.